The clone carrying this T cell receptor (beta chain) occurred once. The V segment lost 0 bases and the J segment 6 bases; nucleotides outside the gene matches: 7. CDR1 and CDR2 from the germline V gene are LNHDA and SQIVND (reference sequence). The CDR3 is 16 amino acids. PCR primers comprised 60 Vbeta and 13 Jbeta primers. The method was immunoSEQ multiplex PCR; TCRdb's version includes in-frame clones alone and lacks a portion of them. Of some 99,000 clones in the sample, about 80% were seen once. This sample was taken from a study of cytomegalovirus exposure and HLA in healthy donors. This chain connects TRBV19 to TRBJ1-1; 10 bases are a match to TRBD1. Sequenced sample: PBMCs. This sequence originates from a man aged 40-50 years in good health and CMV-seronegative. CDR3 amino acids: CASSIDLGDRGSEAFF. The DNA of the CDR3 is TGTGCCAGTAGTATAGATCTAGGGGACAGGGGATCTGAAGCTTTCTTT.